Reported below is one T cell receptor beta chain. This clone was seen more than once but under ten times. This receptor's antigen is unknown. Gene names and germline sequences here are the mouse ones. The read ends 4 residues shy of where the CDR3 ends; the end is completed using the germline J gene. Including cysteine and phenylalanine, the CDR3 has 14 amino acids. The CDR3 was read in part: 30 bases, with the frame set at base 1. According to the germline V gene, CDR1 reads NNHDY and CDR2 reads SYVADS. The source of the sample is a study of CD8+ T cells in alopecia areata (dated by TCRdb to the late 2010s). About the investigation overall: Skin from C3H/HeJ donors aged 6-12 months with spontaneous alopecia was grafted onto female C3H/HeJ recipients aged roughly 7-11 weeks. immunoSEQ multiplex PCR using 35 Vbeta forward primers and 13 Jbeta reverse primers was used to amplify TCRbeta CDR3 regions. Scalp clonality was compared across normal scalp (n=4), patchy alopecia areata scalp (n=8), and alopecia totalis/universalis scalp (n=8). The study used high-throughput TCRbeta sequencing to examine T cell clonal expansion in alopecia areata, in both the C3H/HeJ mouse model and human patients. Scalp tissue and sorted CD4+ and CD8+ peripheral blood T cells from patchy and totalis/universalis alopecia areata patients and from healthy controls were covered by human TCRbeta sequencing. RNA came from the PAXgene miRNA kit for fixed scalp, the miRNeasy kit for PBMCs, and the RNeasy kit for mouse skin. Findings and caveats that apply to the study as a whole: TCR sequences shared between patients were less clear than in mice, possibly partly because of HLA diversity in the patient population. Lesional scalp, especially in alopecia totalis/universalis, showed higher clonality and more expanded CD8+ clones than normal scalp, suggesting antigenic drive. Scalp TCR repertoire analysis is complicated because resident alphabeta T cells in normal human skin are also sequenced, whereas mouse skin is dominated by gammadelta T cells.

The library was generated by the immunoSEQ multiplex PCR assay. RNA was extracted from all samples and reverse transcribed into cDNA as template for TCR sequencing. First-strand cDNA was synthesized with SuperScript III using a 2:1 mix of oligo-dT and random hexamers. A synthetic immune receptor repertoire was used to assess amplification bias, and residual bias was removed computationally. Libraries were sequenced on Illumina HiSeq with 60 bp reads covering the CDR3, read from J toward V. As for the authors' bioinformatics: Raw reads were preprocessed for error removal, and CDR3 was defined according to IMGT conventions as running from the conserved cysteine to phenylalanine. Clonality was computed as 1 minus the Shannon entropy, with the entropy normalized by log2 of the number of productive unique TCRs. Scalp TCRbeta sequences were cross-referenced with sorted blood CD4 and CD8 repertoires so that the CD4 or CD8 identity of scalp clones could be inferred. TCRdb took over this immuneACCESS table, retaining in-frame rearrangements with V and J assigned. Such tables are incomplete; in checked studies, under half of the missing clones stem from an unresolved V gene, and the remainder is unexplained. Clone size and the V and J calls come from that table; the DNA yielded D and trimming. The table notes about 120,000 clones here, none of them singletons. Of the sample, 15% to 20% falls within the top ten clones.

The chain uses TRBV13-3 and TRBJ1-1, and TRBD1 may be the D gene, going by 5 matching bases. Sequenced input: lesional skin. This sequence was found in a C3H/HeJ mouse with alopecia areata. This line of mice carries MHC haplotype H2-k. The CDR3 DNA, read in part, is TGTGCCAGCAGTGGGGGGGACTGGGGGGGA. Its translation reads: CASSGGDWGG. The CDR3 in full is CASSGGDWGGEVFF.